This TCR beta chain was profiled in a study of T cells in Graves' hyperthyroidism and ophthalmopathy. The TCR beta CDR3 regions underwent amplification using RNA transcripts as the source. First-round RT-PCR of the TCR CDR3 relied on the HTBI primer set. TCRdb re-called the multiplex PCR reads with MiXCR, one entry per CDR3 protein. Among some 770,000 distinct CDR3 sequences listed, approximately 16% were seen once. The receptor was derived from a man aged 18 to 29 with Graves' hyperthyroidism. The sample consisted of blood.

The CDR3 region is CASSSSGAGGRALDEQFF. CDR3 nucleotides: TGTGCCAGCAGTTCATCAGGAGCTGGAGGGAGGGCCTTAGATGAGCAGTTCTTC. The genes are TRBV28 and TRBJ2-1; 7 bases are a match to TRBD2. The CDR3 runs 18 residues. The trim removed 4 bases at V and 8 bases at J, leaving 20 bases unmatched. Per the germline V gene, CDR1 is MDHEN and CDR2 is SYDVKM.